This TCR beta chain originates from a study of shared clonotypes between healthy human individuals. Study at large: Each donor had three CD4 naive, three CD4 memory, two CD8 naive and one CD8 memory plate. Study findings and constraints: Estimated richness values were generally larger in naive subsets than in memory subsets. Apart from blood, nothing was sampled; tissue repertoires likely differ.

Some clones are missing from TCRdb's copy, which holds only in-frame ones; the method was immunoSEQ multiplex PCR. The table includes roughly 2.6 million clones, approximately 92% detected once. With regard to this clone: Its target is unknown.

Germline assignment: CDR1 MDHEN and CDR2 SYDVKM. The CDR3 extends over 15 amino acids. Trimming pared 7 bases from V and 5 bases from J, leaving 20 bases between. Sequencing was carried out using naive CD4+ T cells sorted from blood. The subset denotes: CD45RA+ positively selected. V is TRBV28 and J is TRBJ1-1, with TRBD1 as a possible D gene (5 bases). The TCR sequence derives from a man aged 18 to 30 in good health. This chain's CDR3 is CASTQPGGALTEAFF. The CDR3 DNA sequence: TGTGCCAGCACCCAACCGGGGGGTGCGTTAACTGAAGCTTTCTTT.